The 26 T cell receptor beta chains below all came from one sample that was sequenced in a study of technical replicates of blood from a few donors. Clones were read by immunoSEQ multiplex PCR, and TCRdb kept only the in-frame ones, dropping some. The sample records 90,000 to 100,000 clones, almost 97% being singletons. The sequencing sample was made of T cells isolated from PBMCs. These receptors were obtained from a human donor in good health.

This chain links TRBV18 with TRBJ1-1; 7 bases agree with TRBD1. Germline values: CDR1 KGHSH, CDR2 LQKENI. The CDR3 is 15 residues long. V trimming: 4 bases; J trimming: 0 bases; junction bases outside the gene matches: 5. The CDR3 DNA reads as TGTGCCAGCTCACTTAGGACAGGACTGAACACTGAAGCTTTCTTT. Translating it yields CASSLRTGLNTEAFF.

The J gene is TRBJ2-6, the V gene TRBV4-2, with 10 bases lining up with TRBD2. The germline gives CDR1 LGHNA, CDR2 YNFKEQ. This CDR3 has 19 amino acids. V was clipped by 1 base and J by 1 base; unmatched bases: 7. The CDR3 protein is CASSQGAGLAASGANVLTF. The CDR3 nucleotides read TGTGCCAGCAGCCAAGGGGCCGGACTAGCGGCTTCTGGGGCCAACGTCCTGACTTTC.

CDR3 amino acids: CAVDRGLGTGELFF. CDR3 DNA sequence: TGTGCCGTAGACAGGGGGCTCGGCACCGGGGAGCTGTTTTTT. The chain joins TRBV19 to TRBJ2-2, with 10 bases lining up with TRBD1. Germline CDR1 reads LNHDA; CDR2 reads SQIVND (reference sequence). CDR3 length equals 14 residues. Trimming cost V 11 bases and J 4 bases; bases outside gene matches: 7.

V and J are TRBV27 and TRBJ2-3; D gene uncertain. Deletions cut 1 base from V and 2 bases from J, with 10 bases between. The CDR3 totals 15 residues. CDR1 is MNHEY, CDR2 SMNVEV, per germline (reference sequence). The CDR3, as DNA: TGTGCCAGCAGTTTATTCTTTGGCCACACAGATACGCAGTATTTT. This codes for CASSLFFGHTDTQYF.

This clone has only one observation. This chain joins TRBV4-2 and TRBJ1-2; 7 bases align to TRBD1. This CDR3 comprises 18 residues. Germline-derived CDR1 and CDR2 are LGHNA and YNFKEQ. V dropped 1 base and J dropped 0; count of bases not matched to a gene: 11. CDR3: CASSQALSQGTPNYGYTF. DNA of the CDR3: TGTGCCAGCAGCCAAGCCCTATCACAGGGGACTCCTAACTATGGCTACACCTTC.

This clone was seen only once. The V gene is TRBV27, the J gene TRBJ1-1; TRBD1 might be the D (6 bases). The CDR3 is 14 amino acids. V lost 6 bases to trimming and J lost 7 bases, with 18 bases between them. Germline loops: CDR1 MNHEY, CDR2 SMNVEV (reference sequence). The CDR3 DNA reads TGTGCCAGCAGCCTACGACAGGTTGGTTTTGAAGCTTTCTTT. It translates to CASSLRQVGFEAFF.

This clone was recorded only once. The chain carries TRBV5-1 and TRBJ2-1; perhaps TRBD2 as D (6 bases). V lost 0 bases to trimming and J lost 4 bases, with 8 bases between them. The length of the CDR3 is 14 residues. Germline-derived CDR1 and CDR2 are SGHRS and YFSETQ. As DNA, the CDR3 is TGCGCCAGCAGCTTGGGACTAGGATACAATGAGCAGTTCTTC. It is translated as CASSLGLGYNEQFF.

The V call is TRBV29-1, the J call TRBJ1-1; 7 bases agree with TRBD1. Germline V gene data show CDR1 as SQVTM and CDR2 as ANQGSEA. This CDR3 spans 16 amino acids. The ends lost 7 bases at V and 0 bases at J; junction bases unmatched: 14. CDR3 sequence (DNA): TGCAGCGCCGCGACCGGGACAGACTTCATGAACACTGAAGCTTTCTTT. This gives the protein CSAATGTDFMNTEAFF.

The J gene is TRBJ2-7, the V gene TRBV30; a possible D gene is TRBD2 (5 bases). The CDR3 runs to 12 residues. The germline CDR1 and CDR2 sequences are GTSNPN and SVGIG (reference sequence). V was clipped by 0 bases and J by 3 bases, with 6 bases between them. Here the CDR3 DNA reads TGTGCCTGGAGTGTACGGGGCTACGAGCAGTACTTC. Translation gives CAWSVRGYEQYF.

The chain joins TRBV27 to TRBJ2-3, with 9 bases aligning to TRBD1. CDR1 is MNHEY, CDR2 SMNVEV, per germline (reference sequence). V was clipped by 6 bases and J by 4 bases; unmatched bases: 11. The CDR3 length is 16 residues. This chain's CDR3 is CASSLTGGGEADTQYF. The CDR3 coding sequence is TGTGCCAGCAGCTTGACAGGGGGAGGTGAGGCAGATACGCAGTATTTT.

The gene calls are TRBV28 and TRBJ2-3; D may be TRBD1 (7 bases). V lost 10 bases to trimming and J lost 6 bases, with 20 bases between them. Germline V gene lookup returns CDR1 MDHEN and CDR2 SYDVKM. The CDR3 consists of 14 residues. CDR3 protein: CATSTGRFSDTQYF. CDR3 nucleotides: TGTGCCACCTCGACAGGGAGGTTCTCCGATACGCAGTATTTT.

This clone was observed once. The V call is TRBV15, the J call TRBJ2-4, with D perhaps TRBD1 (6 bases). Germline V gives CDR1 LNHNV, CDR2 YYDKDF (reference sequence). This CDR3 is built from 14 residues. Trimming removed 3 bases at V and 7 bases at J, with 13 bases between. The CDR3 sequence: CATSSGQLQNIQYF. In nucleotides, the CDR3 is TGTGCCACCAGCAGTGGACAGTTACAGAACATTCAGTACTTC.

The chain has TRBV28 and TRBJ1-5; 12 bases match TRBD1. The ends lost 5 bases at V and 2 bases at J; junction bases unmatched: 10. CDR1 and CDR2 from the germline V gene are MDHEN and SYDVKM. The CDR3 is 18 amino acids. CDR3 bases: TGTGCCAGCAGTCACCGGGACAGGGGGCGCCTTGGCAATCAGCCCCAGCATTTT. It translates to CASSHRDRGRLGNQPQHF.

CDR3 sequence reads: CASSYNGVSGDTQYF. As DNA, the CDR3 is TGTGCCAGCAGTTACAACGGGGTCTCTGGAGATACGCAGTATTTT. The chain has TRBV6-5 and TRBJ2-3, with D possibly being TRBD2 (5 bases). Germline V gives CDR1 MNHEY, CDR2 SVGAGI. V was shortened by 2 bases and J by 5 bases, with 14 bases between the two germline ends. The CDR3 runs 15 residues.

CDR3 protein: CASSLPLASSYNEQFF. The DNA for the CDR3 is TGTGCCAGCAGTTTACCGCTAGCGAGTTCCTACAATGAGCAGTTCTTC. The chain recombines TRBV28 with TRBJ2-1, with D tentatively TRBD2 (6 bases). CDR3 length equals 16 residues. Germline-derived CDR1 and CDR2 are MDHEN and SYDVKM. Trimming pared 2 bases from V and 1 base from J, leaving 12 bases between.

The chain combines TRBV19 with TRBJ2-1; unclear D gene. Germline V gene lookup returns CDR1 LNHDA and CDR2 SQIVND (reference sequence). CDR3 length equals 13 residues. The ends were cut back, 5 bases at V and 4 bases at J, with 9 bases in the middle. Written as DNA, the CDR3 is TGTGCCAGTAGTCCCTTTTTGTACAATGAGCAGTTCTTC. Protein sequence: CASSPFLYNEQFF.

In this sample, this clone turned up once. The gene calls are TRBV6-6 and TRBJ2-7; 7 bases are a match to TRBD1. The CDR3 sequence is 16 residues long. With 0 bases clipped from V and 5 bases from J, the junction kept 10 bases outside the gene matches. CDR1 and CDR2 from the germline V gene are MNHNY and SVGAGI (reference sequence). This chain's CDR3 is CASSYSSALQGDEQYF. DNA of the CDR3: TGTGCCAGCAGTTACTCGAGTGCTTTGCAGGGGGACGAGCAGTACTTC.

The V call is TRBV7-9, the J call TRBJ1-4; D remains unclear. This CDR3 is 14 amino acids long. The V end lost 4 bases, the J end lost 5 bases, and 11 bases lay between the germline ends. In germline, CDR1 is SEHNR, CDR2 FQNEAQ (reference sequence). CDR3 region: CASSSIAGNEKLFF. CDR3 bases: TGTGCCAGCAGCTCGATCGCGGGGAATGAAAAACTGTTTTTT.

This sequence joins TRBV4-2 and TRBJ2-7; D gene ambiguous. The CDR3 loop spans 13 amino acids. V lost 0 bases, J lost 5 bases, and 8 bases lay in between. CDR1 LGHNA and CDR2 YNFKEQ come from the germline V gene. The CDR3 protein is CASSQDAEDEQYF. CDR3 DNA sequence: TGTGCCAGCAGCCAAGATGCAGAGGACGAGCAGTACTTC.

The V and J genes are TRBV9 and TRBJ2-7, with 9 bases that match TRBD1. The CDR3 extends over 16 amino acids. Looked up from germline, CDR1 is SGDLS and CDR2 is YYNGEE. J was trimmed by 5 bases and V by 4 bases; bases with no gene match: 13. This CDR3 is CASSLNPGQGLHEQYF. CDR3 nucleotides: TGTGCCAGCAGCCTTAATCCGGGACAGGGTCTCCACGAGCAGTACTTC.

This chain connects TRBV27 to TRBJ2-7, with TRBD2 identical over 8 bases. This CDR3 has 13 residues. The germline V gene has CDR1 MNHEY and CDR2 SMNVEV (reference sequence). With 9 bases clipped from V and 4 bases from J, the junction kept 8 bases outside the gene matches. In nucleotides, the CDR3 is TGTGCCAGTGGAGAGCGGGAGTTATACGAGCAGTACTTC. Translation: CASGERELYEQYF.

The rearrangement joins TRBV2 to TRBJ1-1; D unclear. The CDR3 runs to 12 residues. Germline loops: CDR1 SNHLY, CDR2 FYNNEI. V lost 7 bases and J lost 6, with 12 bases in between. The chain's CDR3 is CASIANRAEAFF. In nucleotides, the CDR3 is TGTGCCAGCATAGCCAACCGCGCTGAAGCTTTCTTT.

The gene calls are TRBV28 and TRBJ1-2, with D unclear. CDR1 and CDR2 from the germline V gene are MDHEN and SYDVKM. The CDR3 extends over 10 amino acids. CDR3 protein: CAVQDYGYTF. As DNA, the CDR3 is TGTGCAGTACAAGATTATGGCTACACCTTC.

The V gene is TRBV5-1, the J gene TRBJ1-1; 8 positions match TRBD1. Losses at the gene ends were 2 bases for V and 5 bases for J; bases not matched to a gene: 5. Germline V gene lookup returns CDR1 SGHRS and CDR2 YFSETQ. The CDR3 runs 14 residues. In nucleotides, the CDR3 is TGCGCCAGCAGCTTAAACAGGGGGAGTACTGAAGCTTTCTTT. It translates to CASSLNRGSTEAFF.

This clone appeared a single time. The chain is built from TRBV19 and TRBJ2-7, with D possibly TRBD2 on 5 matching bases. This CDR3 has 13 residues. Germline lookup yields CDR1 LNHDA and CDR2 SQIVND (reference sequence). Trimming left V 6 bases short and J 1 base short, with 10 bases between. CDR3 DNA sequence: TGTGCCAGTAGAAGCGGAAATTCCTACGAGCAGTACTTC. Its translation is CASRSGNSYEQYF.

The chain couples TRBV7-3 to TRBJ1-2; the match to TRBD1 covers 7 bases. J gave up 4 bases and V 2 bases, and 4 bases lay outside the gene matches. The CDR3 is 14 amino acids. Germline CDR1 and CDR2: SGHTA and FQGTGA. The CDR3 spells CASSLGDSPYGYTF. The CDR3 region has the DNA TGTGCCAGCAGCTTAGGGGACAGCCCCTATGGCTACACCTTC.